This T cell receptor beta chain was captured in a study of blood T cell repertoires in COVID-19. Libraries were prepared by immunoSEQ multiplex PCR; TCRdb keeps only in-frame clonotypes and omits some of them. Of around 320,000 clones in the sample, roughly 90% were seen once. Participants were aged about 18 to 95 years, lived in 20 to 25 US areas, and enrolled virtually. Exposed enrollees encountered a COVID-19 case at some point within 2 weeks before study entry. This clone was recorded only once. The ends were cut back, 4 bases at V and 4 bases at J, with 10 bases in the middle. This CDR3 has 13 residues. Germline lookup yields CDR1 SNHLY and CDR2 FYNNEI.

The chain links TRBV2 to TRBJ1-2, with D maybe TRBD1 (6 bases). The receptor's source is a woman aged 25 to 39 who had been exposed to COVID-19. The sequencing input was PBMCs or T cells enriched from blood (not recorded which). CDR3 residues: CASSAGVGYGYTF. For the CDR3, the DNA is TGTGCCAGCAGTGCAGGGGTGGGCTATGGCTACACCTTC.